A single sample is the source of the 30 T cell receptor beta chains below, sequenced in a study of T and B cells in COVID-19 patients. TRB was amplified from approximately 250-500 ng of blood genomic DNA. BIOMED2 TRB-A/B primer pools were used in multiplex TRB PCR. From the multiplex PCR reads, TCRdb called clonotypes with MiXCR, one entry per CDR3 protein. The repertoire includes about 3,100 distinct CDR3 sequences, roughly 20% of them detected once, and about a sixth sits in the top ten. Sequenced: blood. The receptors here all came from a human donor with active COVID-19.

Concerning this clonotype itself: This may be a read error: a much more frequent sequence differs by one nucleotide. The rearrangement uses TRBV5-6 and TRBJ2-1; TRBD1 or TRBD2 may be the D gene (5 bases each). V shed 5 bases and J shed 5 bases, with 20 bases lying between them. The length of the CDR3 is 16 residues. CDR1 is SGHDT and CDR2 is YYEEEE in the germline V gene. As DNA, the CDR3 is TGTGCCAGCAGACCCGAGTGTTCCCCGGGACACAATGAGCAGTTCTTC. Translated, it gives CASRPECSPGHNEQFF. Based on the CDR3 plus reference TRBV5-6 and TRBJ2-1, the full variable domain is DAGVTQSPTHLIKTRGQQVTLRCSPKSGHDTVSWYQQALGQGPQFIFQYYEEEERQRGNFPDRFSGHQFPNYSSELNVNALLLGDSALYLCASRPECSPGHNEQFFGPGTRLTVL.

This clonotype was seen a few times. V gene TRBV4-3 combines with J gene TRBJ2-5; 10 bases are a match to TRBD1. Germline trimming cut 3 bases from V and 6 bases from J; bases unmatched to any gene: 4. CDR3 length equals 14 residues. Germline loops: CDR1 LGHNA, CDR2 YSLEER. The CDR3 bases are TGCGCCAGCAGCCACGGGACAGGGGAGAAGACCCAGTACTTC. The encoded protein is CASSHGTGEKTQYF.

This chain uses TRBV7-3 with TRBJ2-3; possibly TRBD2 for D (5 bases). The CDR3 totals 13 residues. Trimming took 3 bases from V and 6 from J, leaving 10 bases between them. CDR1 SGHTA and CDR2 FQGTGA come from the germline V gene. The CDR3: CASSFLAADTQYF. The CDR3, as DNA: TGTGCCAGCAGCTTTCTAGCAGCTGATACGCAGTATTTT.

This clonotype was counted a few times. The J gene is TRBJ2-5, the V gene TRBV11-2; 11 bases fit TRBD2. Trimming cost V 6 bases and J 4 bases; bases outside gene matches: 10. The length of the CDR3 is 16 residues. Germline V CDR1 and CDR2: SGHAT, FQNNGV. The CDR3 is CASSSSGRSIRETQYF. As DNA, the CDR3 is TGTGCCAGCAGTTCTAGCGGGAGGTCCATCCGAGAGACCCAGTACTTC.

This clonotype was seen a handful of times. The chain couples TRBV7-2 to TRBJ2-3; TRBD2 agrees at 8 bases. The trim removed 2 bases at V and 5 bases at J, leaving 3 bases unmatched. CDR1 SGHTA and CDR2 FQGNSA come from the germline V gene. The CDR3 is 14 amino acids. The CDR3 sequence: CASSLTGGRDTQYF. CDR3 DNA: TGTGCCAGCAGCTTAACGGGAGGGCGAGATACGCAGTATTTT.

This chain connects TRBV6-1 to TRBJ1-1; TRBD1 agrees at 9 bases. CDR1 is MNHNS and CDR2 is SASEGT in the germline V gene. Unmatched junction bases numbered 8, after V lost 10 bases and J lost 2 bases. CDR3 length: 14 amino acids. The CDR3 DNA reads TGTGCCATCGTACCGGGACAGGGTAACACTGAAGCTTTCTTT. Its translation: CAIVPGQGNTEAFF.

This sequence joins TRBV9 and TRBJ2-7; D might be TRBD1 or TRBD2, each matching 5 bases. This CDR3 contains 14 residues. The V end lost 2 bases, the J end lost 4 bases, and 13 bases lay between the germline ends. Germline CDR1 is SGDLS and CDR2 is YYNGEE. The CDR3 DNA reads as TGTGCCAGCAGCGTTTTGGGGGAGCCATACGAGCAGTACTTC. Translated: CASSVLGEPYEQYF.

This clonotype is termed medium-sized (0.01 to 0.1%). The V call is TRBV18, the J call TRBJ2-2; tentatively, D is TRBD1 or TRBD2 (6 bases each). Trimming cost V 2 bases and J 5 bases, with 15 bases left between them. Germline V gene data show CDR1 as KGHSH and CDR2 as LQKENI. The CDR3 consists of 16 residues. The CDR3 reads CASSPAGHDLTGELFF. The CDR3 DNA reads as TGTGCCAGCTCACCAGCGGGACACGATCTAACCGGGGAGCTGTTTTTT.

The chain links TRBV24-1 to TRBJ2-1, with D possibly being TRBD2 (6 bases). The CDR3 has 16 amino acids. The V end was cut by 3 bases, the J end by 4 bases, with 15 bases between. The germline V gene encodes CDR1 KGHDR and CDR2 SFDVKD. CDR3 in amino acids: CATSDAIRLGYNEQFF. In DNA, the CDR3 is TGTGCCACCAGTGATGCTATCAGACTAGGGTACAATGAGCAGTTCTTC.

The chain uses TRBV5-1 and TRBJ1-4; D is perhaps TRBD1 (6 bases). The CDR3 consists of 15 residues. Trimming took off 2 bases at V and 1 base at J, with 9 bases between the two ends. Looked up from germline, CDR1 is SGHRS and CDR2 is YFSETQ. CDR3 DNA: TGCGCCAGCAGCTTTGTAGGGGGAACTAATGAAAAACTGTTTTTT. Translating gives CASSFVGGTNEKLFF.

V is TRBV27 and J is TRBJ2-3, with 7 bases lining up with TRBD1. V trimming: 6 bases; J trimming: 6 bases; junction bases outside the gene matches: 9. CDR1 MNHEY and CDR2 SMNVEV come from the germline V gene (reference sequence). The CDR3 totals 14 residues. The CDR3 DNA follows: TGTGCCAGCAGCAGAGAGGGGGCGAAGGATACGCAGTATTTT. Its translation is CASSREGAKDTQYF.

Relative to its sample, this clonotype is medium-sized. The chain has TRBV6-1 and TRBJ1-3, with unresolved D. This CDR3 has 16 amino acids. V was trimmed by 0 bases and J by 4 bases, leaving 13 bases between them. Per the germline V gene, CDR1 is MNHNS and CDR2 is SASEGT. CDR3 in amino acids: CASSEAASSIGNTIYF. CDR3 nucleotide sequence: TGTGCCAGCAGTGAAGCAGCCAGTTCAATCGGAAACACCATATATTTT.

Within the sample, this clonotype is medium-sized. The chain employs TRBV7-2 and TRBJ2-1, with D tentatively TRBD2 (5 bases). This CDR3 is 14 amino acids long. CDR1 is SGHTA, CDR2 FQGNSA, per germline. V lost 2 bases and J 6 bases, leaving 11 bases between the germline ends. CDR3 loop: CASSLSNLANEQFF. For the CDR3, the DNA is TGTGCCAGCAGCTTAAGTAACCTAGCCAATGAGCAGTTCTTC.

This chain links TRBV18 with TRBJ1-1; D unclear. Trimming left V 6 bases short and J 3 bases short, with 14 bases between. This CDR3 contains 14 residues. From germline, CDR1 is KGHSH and CDR2 LQKENI. The CDR3 region has the DNA TGTGCCAGCTCGGTGGGAAGGTCGTACACTGAAGCTTTCTTT. Its translation is CASSVGRSYTEAFF.

This clonotype was seen more than once but under ten times. The chain employs TRBV20-1 and TRBJ1-5; no reliable D call. Deletions cut 7 bases from V and 4 bases from J, with 14 bases between. CDR1 and CDR2 (germline): DFQATT, SNEGSKA (reference sequence). The CDR3 totals 13 residues. This chain's CDR3 is CSGRGLMNQPQHF. The CDR3 region has the DNA TGCAGTGGTCGCGGCCTGATGAATCAGCCCCAGCATTTT.

As concerns this clonotype: A read error is possible here, since a much larger clone lies one base away. This chain joins TRBV6-2 or TRBV6-3 and TRBJ2-2; 7 bases fit TRBD1. Germline CDR1 and CDR2: MNHEY and SVGEGT. The CDR3 is made up of 15 amino acids. V dropped 6 bases and J dropped 1; count of bases not matched to a gene: 5. CDR3 in amino acids: CASSPGTENTGELFF. For the CDR3, the DNA is TGTGCCAGCAGCCCCGGGACAGAGAACACCGGGGAGCTGTTTTTT.

By its share, this clonotype is medium-sized. This chain joins TRBV27 and TRBJ2-2; possibly TRBD1 for D (5 bases). Germline-derived CDR1 and CDR2 are MNHEY and SMNVEV (reference sequence). V gave up 8 bases and J gave up 0 bases, with 16 bases separating them. This CDR3 comprises 16 residues. The CDR3 here is CASSLWGVSNTGELFF. The CDR3 DNA reads TGTGCCAGCTCCCTTTGGGGCGTTTCGAACACCGGGGAGCTGTTTTTT.

In its sample, this clonotype is medium-sized (0.01 to 0.1%). V usage is TRBV12-3 or TRBV12-4 and J usage is TRBJ2-5; a possible D gene is TRBD1 (7 bases). The CDR3 length is 15 residues. Deletions cut 6 bases from V and 4 bases from J, with 18 bases between. The chain's CDR3 is CASSTGEQGRETQYF. The CDR3 nucleotides are TGTGCCAGCAGCACGGGGGAACAGGGGAGAGAGACCCAGTACTTC.

This clonotype was found a few times. The genes are TRBV24-1 and TRBJ1-3; 7 positions match TRBD1. The CDR3 totals 16 residues. J lost 5 bases, V lost 4 bases, and 10 bases had no gene match. The germline gives CDR1 KGHDR, CDR2 SFDVKD. This CDR3 is CATSDRGTEGRNTIYF. The CDR3 bases are TGTGCCACCAGTGACCGCGGGACAGAAGGCCGAAACACCATATATTTT.

The chain uses TRBV4-3 and TRBJ2-5, with D unresolved. V lost 0 bases, J lost 4 bases, and 6 bases lay in between. This CDR3 comprises 13 residues. Looked up from germline, CDR1 is LGHNA and CDR2 is YSLEER. The CDR3 DNA is TGCGCCAGCAGCCAAGACTACAGAGAGACCCAGTACTTC. It codes for CASSQDYRETQYF.

This clonotype is medium-sized. This chain links TRBV12-3 or TRBV12-4 with TRBJ1-6, with no clear D. The CDR3 is 11 amino acids. V was shortened by 6 bases and J by 7 bases, with 4 bases between the two germline ends. This chain's CDR3 is CASSQNSPLHF. As DNA, the CDR3 is TGTGCCAGCAGCCAAAATTCACCCCTCCACTTT.

Relative to its sample, this clonotype is medium-sized. The CDR3 DNA follows: TGTGCCACCAGCTCCATGGACAGATCCCCTAATTCACCCCTCCACTTT. It is translated as CATSSMDRSPNSPLHF. This sequence joins TRBV15 and TRBJ1-6; possibly TRBD1 for D (6 bases). The CDR3 length is 16 residues. Germline V gives CDR1 LNHNV, CDR2 YYDKDF (reference sequence). The V end was cut by 5 bases, the J end by 6 bases, with 17 bases between. The entire variable domain, with the rest obtained from reference TRBV15 and TRBJ1-6, is as follows: DAMVIQNPRYQVTQFGKPVTLSCSQTLNHNVMYWYQQKSSQAPKLLFHYYDKDFNNEADTPDNFQSRRPNTSFCFLDIRSPGLGDTAMYLCATSSMDRSPNSPLHFGNGTRLTVT.

This chain uses TRBV7-9 with TRBJ2-2, with D uncertain. Deletions cut 5 bases from V and 6 bases from J, with 13 bases between. Germline CDR1 SEHNR, CDR2 FQNEAQ (reference sequence). The CDR3 has 14 residues. This CDR3 reads CASSRPTGPGELFF. The CDR3 nucleotides read TGTGCCAGCAGCCGGCCGACTGGGCCCGGGGAGCTGTTTTTT.

Sample share makes this clonotype medium-sized. In nucleotides, the CDR3 is TGTGCCAGCAGTTTGGGACTAGCGGGTTCCTACGAGCAGTACTTC. Protein sequence: CASSLGLAGSYEQYF. The chain links TRBV6-5 to TRBJ2-7, with 12 bases fitting TRBD2. The trim removed 4 bases at V and 1 base at J, leaving 2 bases unmatched. Looked up from germline, CDR1 is MNHEY and CDR2 is SVGAGI. The CDR3 length is 15 residues.

This chain links TRBV4-1 with TRBJ2-1, with TRBD1 matching 9 bases. Trimming at V came to 1 base and at J to 2 bases, leaving 9 bases not matched to a gene. Germline-derived CDR1 and CDR2 are MGHRA and YSYEKL. CDR3 length equals 18 residues. CDR3 DNA: TGCGCCAGCAGCCAAGTCAGTACGGGACAGGGTACCTACAATGAGCAGTTCTTC. Translating it yields CASSQVSTGQGTYNEQFF.

By frequency in the sample, this clonotype is medium-sized. J is TRBJ2-1 and V is TRBV18, with TRBD2 matching 7 bases. This CDR3 comprises 16 residues. The V gene end was trimmed by 2 bases and the J gene end by 7 bases; junction bases not matched to a gene: 11. Germline V lookup: CDR1 KGHSH, CDR2 LQKENI. The CDR3 loop is CASSPLWGRARNEQFF. The CDR3, as DNA: TGTGCCAGCTCACCATTATGGGGGAGGGCCAGAAATGAGCAGTTCTTC. Filled out from reference TRBV18 and TRBJ2-1, the complete variable domain reads NAGVMQNPRHLVRRRGQEARLRCSPMKGHSHVYWYRQLPEEGLKFMVYLQKENIIDESGMPKERFSAEFPKEGPSILRIQQVVRGDSAAYFCASSPLWGRARNEQFFGPGTRLTVL.

This clonotype has a handful of counts. The rearrangement joins TRBV7-2 to TRBJ2-1, with a possible D match to TRBD2 (6 bases). The V end was cut by 0 bases, the J end by 2 bases, with 8 bases between. The germline V gene encodes CDR1 SGHTA and CDR2 FQGNSA. The CDR3 covers 15 residues. CDR3 region: CASSLASGTYNEQFF. The CDR3 region has the DNA TGTGCCAGCAGCTTAGCTAGCGGAACCTACAATGAGCAGTTCTTC.

V is TRBV7-3 and J is TRBJ2-2; D gene unclear. The CDR3 consists of 13 residues. The germline CDR1 and CDR2 sequences are SGHTA and FQGTGA. Trimming removed 5 bases at V and 3 bases at J, with 7 bases between. The DNA for the CDR3 is TGTGCCAGCAGCGAAACCTACACCGGGGAGCTGTTTTTT. Its protein product is CASSETYTGELFF.

J is TRBJ2-1 and V is TRBV9; 8 bases fit TRBD2. Germline trimming cut 4 bases from V and 6 bases from J; bases unmatched to any gene: 9. There are 15 residues in the CDR3. Germline CDR1 SGDLS, CDR2 YYNGEE. The CDR3 protein is CASSIGTSSINEQFF. CDR3 in DNA: TGTGCCAGCAGCATCGGGACTAGTTCTATCAATGAGCAGTTCTTC.

This clonotype rates as medium-sized. The rearrangement links TRBV6-2 or TRBV6-3 to TRBJ2-1; TRBD1 matches at 12 bases. Germline V gene lookup returns CDR1 MNHEY and CDR2 SVGEGT. V lost 2 bases, J lost 7 bases, and 6 bases stayed unmatched. The CDR3 spans 16 residues. CDR3 nucleotide sequence: TGTGCCAGCAGTTACAGGGGACAGGGGGCGCGAAATGAGCAGTTCTTC. Encoded protein: CASSYRGQGARNEQFF.